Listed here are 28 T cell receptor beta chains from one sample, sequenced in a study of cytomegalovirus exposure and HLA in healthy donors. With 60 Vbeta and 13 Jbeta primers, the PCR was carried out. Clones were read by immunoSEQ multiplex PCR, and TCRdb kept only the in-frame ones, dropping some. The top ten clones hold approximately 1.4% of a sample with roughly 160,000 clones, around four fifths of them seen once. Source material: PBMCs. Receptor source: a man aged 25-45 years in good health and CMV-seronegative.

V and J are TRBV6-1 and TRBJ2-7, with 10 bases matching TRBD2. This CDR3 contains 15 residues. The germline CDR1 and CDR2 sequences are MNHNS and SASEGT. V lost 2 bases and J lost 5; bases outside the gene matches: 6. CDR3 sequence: CASSESASGSNEQYF. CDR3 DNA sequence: TGTGCCAGCAGTGAATCAGCTAGCGGGAGTAACGAGCAGTACTTC.

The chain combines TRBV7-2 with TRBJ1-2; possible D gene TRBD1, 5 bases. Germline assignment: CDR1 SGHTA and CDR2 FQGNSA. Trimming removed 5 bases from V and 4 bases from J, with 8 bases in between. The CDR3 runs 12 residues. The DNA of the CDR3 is TGTGCCAGCAGCCTCGGGGGCTATGGCTACACCTTC. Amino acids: CASSLGGYGYTF.

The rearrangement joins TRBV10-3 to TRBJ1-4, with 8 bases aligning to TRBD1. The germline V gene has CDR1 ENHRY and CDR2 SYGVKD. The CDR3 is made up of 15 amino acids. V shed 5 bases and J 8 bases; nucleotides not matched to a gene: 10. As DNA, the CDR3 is TGTGCCATCAGTAGGGGGGCAGGGGGCGAAGAAAAACTGTTTTTT. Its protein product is CAISRGAGGEEKLFF.

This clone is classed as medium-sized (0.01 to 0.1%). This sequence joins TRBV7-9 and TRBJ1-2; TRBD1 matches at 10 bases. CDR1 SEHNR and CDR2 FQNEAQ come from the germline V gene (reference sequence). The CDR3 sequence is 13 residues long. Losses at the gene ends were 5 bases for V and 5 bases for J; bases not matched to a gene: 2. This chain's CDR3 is CASSPGQGYGYTF. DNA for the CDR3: TGTGCCAGCAGCCCGGGACAGGGGTATGGCTACACCTTC.

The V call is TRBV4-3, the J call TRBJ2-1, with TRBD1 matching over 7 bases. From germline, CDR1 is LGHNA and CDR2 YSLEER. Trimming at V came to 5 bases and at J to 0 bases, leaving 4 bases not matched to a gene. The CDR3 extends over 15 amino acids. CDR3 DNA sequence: TGCGCCAGCAGCGACGACAGGGTCTCCTACAATGAGCAGTTCTTC. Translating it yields CASSDDRVSYNEQFF.

DNA for the CDR3: TGCGCCAGCAGCTTGTTTGGGACAGTCTTGTCATCAGGGAACTACGAGCAGTACTTC. It translates to CASSLFGTVLSSGNYEQYF. The chain is built from TRBV5-1 and TRBJ2-7, with 7 bases lining up with TRBD1. The CDR3 is 19 amino acids. The V segment lost 1 base and the J segment 3 bases; nucleotides outside the gene matches: 19. Germline CDR1 reads SGHRS; CDR2 reads YFSETQ.

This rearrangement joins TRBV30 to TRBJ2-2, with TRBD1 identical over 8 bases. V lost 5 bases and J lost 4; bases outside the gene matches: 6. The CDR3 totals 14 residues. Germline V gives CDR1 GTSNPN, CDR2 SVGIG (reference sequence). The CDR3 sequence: CAWETGQVTGELFF. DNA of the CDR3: TGTGCCTGGGAGACGGGACAGGTCACCGGGGAGCTGTTTTTT.

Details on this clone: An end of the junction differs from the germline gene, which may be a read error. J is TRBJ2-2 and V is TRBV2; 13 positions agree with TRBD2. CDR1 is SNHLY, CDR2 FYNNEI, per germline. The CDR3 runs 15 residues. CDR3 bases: TGTGCCAGCACCGGGACTAGCGGGAACTCCGGGGAGCTGTTTTTT. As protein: CASTGTSGNSGELFF.

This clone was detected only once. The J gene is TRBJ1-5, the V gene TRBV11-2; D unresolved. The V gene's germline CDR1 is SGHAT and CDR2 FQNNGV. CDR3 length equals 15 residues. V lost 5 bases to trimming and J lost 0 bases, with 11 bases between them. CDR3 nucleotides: TGTGCCAGCAGCCGGACGGGGAATAGCAATCAGCCCCAGCATTTT. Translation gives CASSRTGNSNQPQHF. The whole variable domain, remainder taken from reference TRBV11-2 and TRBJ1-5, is EAGVAQSPRYKIIEKRQSVAFWCNPISGHATLYWYQQILGQGPKLLIQFQNNGVVDDSQLPKDRFSAERLKGVDSTLKIQPAKLEDSAVYLCASSRTGNSNQPQHFGDGTRLSIL.

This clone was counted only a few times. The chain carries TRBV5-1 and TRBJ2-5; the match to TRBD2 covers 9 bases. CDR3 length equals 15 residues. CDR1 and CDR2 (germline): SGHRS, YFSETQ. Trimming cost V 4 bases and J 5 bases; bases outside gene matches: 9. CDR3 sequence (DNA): TGCGCCAGCAGCACGGTAGCGGGAGAGGGTGAGACCCAGTACTTC. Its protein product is CASSTVAGEGETQYF.

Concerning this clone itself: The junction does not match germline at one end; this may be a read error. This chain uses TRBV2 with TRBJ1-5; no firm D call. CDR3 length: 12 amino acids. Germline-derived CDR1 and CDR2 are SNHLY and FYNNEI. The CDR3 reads CASSESTQPQHF. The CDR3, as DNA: TGTGCCAGCAGTGAAAGCACTCAGCCCCAGCATTTT.

CDR3 coding DNA: TGTGCCAGCAGTTTAGGCGGGATAGCGACCGGGGAGCTGTTTTTT. Translation: CASSLGGIATGELFF. V usage is TRBV28 and J usage is TRBJ2-2; maybe TRBD2 (6 bases). V lost 2 bases and J lost 5, with 12 bases in between. From germline, CDR1 is MDHEN and CDR2 SYDVKM. This CDR3 comprises 15 residues.

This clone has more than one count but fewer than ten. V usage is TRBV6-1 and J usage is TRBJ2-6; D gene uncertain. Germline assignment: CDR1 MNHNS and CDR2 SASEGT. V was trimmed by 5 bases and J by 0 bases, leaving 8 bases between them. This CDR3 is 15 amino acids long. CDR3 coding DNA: TGTGCCAGCAGTTCAGGCTACTCTGGGGCCAACGTCCTGACTTTC. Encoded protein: CASSSGYSGANVLTF.

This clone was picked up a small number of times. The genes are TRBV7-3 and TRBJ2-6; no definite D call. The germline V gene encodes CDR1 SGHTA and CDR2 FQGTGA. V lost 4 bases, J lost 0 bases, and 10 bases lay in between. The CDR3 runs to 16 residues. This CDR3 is CASSSVTTSGANVLTF. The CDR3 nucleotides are TGTGCCAGCAGCTCAGTGACAACCTCTGGGGCCAACGTCCTGACTTTC.

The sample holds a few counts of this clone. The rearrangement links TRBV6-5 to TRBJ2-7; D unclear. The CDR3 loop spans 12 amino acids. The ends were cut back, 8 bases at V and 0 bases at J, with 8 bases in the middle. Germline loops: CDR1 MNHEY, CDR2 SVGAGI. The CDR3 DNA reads TGTGCCAGCGGCCGTGGCTCCTACGAGCAGTACTTC. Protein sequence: CASGRGSYEQYF.

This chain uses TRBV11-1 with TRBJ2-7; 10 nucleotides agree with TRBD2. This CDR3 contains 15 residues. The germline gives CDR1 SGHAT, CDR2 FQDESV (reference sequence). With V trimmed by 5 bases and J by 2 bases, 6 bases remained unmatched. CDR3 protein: CASSHGLAETYEQYF. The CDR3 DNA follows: TGTGCCAGCAGCCACGGACTAGCGGAGACCTACGAGCAGTACTTC.

CDR3 in DNA: TGTGCCTGGAGTGAGGGAGGTTTCTACGAGCAGTACTTC. Its translation: CAWSEGGFYEQYF. The V gene is TRBV30, the J gene TRBJ2-7; D is perhaps TRBD2 (6 bases). Germline V gene lookup returns CDR1 GTSNPN and CDR2 SVGIG (reference sequence). V gave up 1 base and J gave up 3 bases, with 10 bases separating them. The CDR3 is 13 residues long.

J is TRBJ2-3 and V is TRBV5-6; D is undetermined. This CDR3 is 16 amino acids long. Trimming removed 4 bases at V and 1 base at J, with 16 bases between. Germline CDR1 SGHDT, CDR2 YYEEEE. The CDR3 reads CASSLPGASGTDTQYF. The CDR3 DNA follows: TGTGCCAGCAGCCTCCCTGGAGCCTCTGGCACAGATACGCAGTATTTT. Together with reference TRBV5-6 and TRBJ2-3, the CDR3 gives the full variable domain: DAGVTQSPTHLIKTRGQQVTLRCSPKSGHDTVSWYQQALGQGPQFIFQYYEEEERQRGNFPDRFSGHQFPNYSSELNVNALLLGDSALYLCASSLPGASGTDTQYFGPGTRLTVL.

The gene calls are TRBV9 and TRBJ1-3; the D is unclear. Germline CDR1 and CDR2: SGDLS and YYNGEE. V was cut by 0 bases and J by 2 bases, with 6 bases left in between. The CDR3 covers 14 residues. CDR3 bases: TGTGCCAGCAGCGTAGGTCCGGCTGGAAACACCATATATTTT. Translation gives CASSVGPAGNTIYF.

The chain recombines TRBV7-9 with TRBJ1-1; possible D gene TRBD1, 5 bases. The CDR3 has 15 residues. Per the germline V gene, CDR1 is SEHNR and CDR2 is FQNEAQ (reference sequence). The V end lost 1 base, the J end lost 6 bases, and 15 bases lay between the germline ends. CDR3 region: CASSLVGGKNAEAFF. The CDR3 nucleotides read TGTGCCAGCAGCTTAGTGGGGGGGAAAAATGCTGAAGCTTTCTTT.

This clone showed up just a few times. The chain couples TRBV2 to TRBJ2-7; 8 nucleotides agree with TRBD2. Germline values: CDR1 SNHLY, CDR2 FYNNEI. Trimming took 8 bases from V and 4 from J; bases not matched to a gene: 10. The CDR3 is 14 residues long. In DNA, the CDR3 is TGTGCCAGCTTGCGTACTAGCGGTGCGTACGAGCAGTACTTC. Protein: CASLRTSGAYEQYF.

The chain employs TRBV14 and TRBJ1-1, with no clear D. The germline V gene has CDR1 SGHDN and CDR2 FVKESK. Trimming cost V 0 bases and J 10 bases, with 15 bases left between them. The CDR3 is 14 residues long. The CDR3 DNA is TGTGCCAGCAGCCAAGATGGGAGGGCCCCGGGAGCTTTCTTT. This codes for CASSQDGRAPGAFF.

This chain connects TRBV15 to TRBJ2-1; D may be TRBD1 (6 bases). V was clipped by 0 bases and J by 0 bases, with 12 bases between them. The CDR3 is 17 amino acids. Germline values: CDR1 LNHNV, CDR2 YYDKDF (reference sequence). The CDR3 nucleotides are TGTGCCACCAGCAGAGATCTGGGGGCGAGCTCCTACAATGAGCAGTTCTTC. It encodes CATSRDLGASSYNEQFF.

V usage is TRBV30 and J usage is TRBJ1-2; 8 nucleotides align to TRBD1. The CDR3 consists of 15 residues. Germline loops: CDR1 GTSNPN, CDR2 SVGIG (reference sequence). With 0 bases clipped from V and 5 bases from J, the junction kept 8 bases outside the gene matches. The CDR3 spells CAWSVFQGAGYGYTF. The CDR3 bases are TGTGCCTGGAGTGTATTCCAGGGGGCTGGATATGGCTACACCTTC. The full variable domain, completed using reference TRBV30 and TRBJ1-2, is SQTIHQWPATLVQPVGSPLSLECTVEGTSNPNLYWYRQAAGRGLQLLFYSVGIGQISSEVPQNLSASRPQDRQFILSSKKLLLSDSGFYLCAWSVFQGAGYGYTFGSGTRLTVV.

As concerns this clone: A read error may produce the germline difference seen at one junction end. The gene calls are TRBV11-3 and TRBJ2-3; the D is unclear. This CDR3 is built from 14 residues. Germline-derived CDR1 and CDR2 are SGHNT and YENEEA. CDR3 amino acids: CTSSLGGSTDTQYF. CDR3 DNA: TGTACCAGCAGCTTAGGTGGCAGCACAGATACGCAGTATTTT.

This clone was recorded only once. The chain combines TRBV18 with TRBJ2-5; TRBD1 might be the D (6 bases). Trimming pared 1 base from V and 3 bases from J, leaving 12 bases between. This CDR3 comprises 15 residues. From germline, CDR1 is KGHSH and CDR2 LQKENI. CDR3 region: CASSPRRAGEETQYF. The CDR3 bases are TGTGCCAGCTCACCACGGCGCGCAGGGGAAGAGACCCAGTACTTC.

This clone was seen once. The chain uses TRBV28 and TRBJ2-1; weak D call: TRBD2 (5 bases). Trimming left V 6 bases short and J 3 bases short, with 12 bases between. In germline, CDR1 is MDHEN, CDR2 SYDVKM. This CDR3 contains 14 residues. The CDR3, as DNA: TGTGCCAGCAGACGGGGATTTTTCTACAATGAGCAGTTCTTC. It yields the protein CASRRGFFYNEQFF.

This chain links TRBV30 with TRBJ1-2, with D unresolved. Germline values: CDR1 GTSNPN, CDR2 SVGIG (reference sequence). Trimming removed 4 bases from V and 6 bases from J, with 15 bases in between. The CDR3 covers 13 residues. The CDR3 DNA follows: TGTGCCTGGAAGGGCCCTTGGCGGGATGGCTACACCTTC. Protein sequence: CAWKGPWRDGYTF.